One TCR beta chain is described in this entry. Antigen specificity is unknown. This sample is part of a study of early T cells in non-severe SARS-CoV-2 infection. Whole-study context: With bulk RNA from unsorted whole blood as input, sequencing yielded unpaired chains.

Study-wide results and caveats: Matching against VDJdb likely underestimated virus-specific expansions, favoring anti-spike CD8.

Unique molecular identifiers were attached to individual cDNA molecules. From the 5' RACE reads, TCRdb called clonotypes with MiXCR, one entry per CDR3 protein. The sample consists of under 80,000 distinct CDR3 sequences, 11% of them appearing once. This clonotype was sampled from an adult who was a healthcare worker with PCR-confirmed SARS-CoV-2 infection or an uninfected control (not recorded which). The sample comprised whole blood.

CDR3 sequence reads: CASSSYGTGVADTQYF. The CDR3 DNA reads as TGTGCCAGCAGCTCGTACGGGACAGGGGTGGCGGATACGCAGTATTTT. V and J are TRBV5-5 and TRBJ2-3, with 10 bases identical to TRBD1. The CDR3 sequence is 16 residues long. V gave up 3 bases and J gave up 6 bases; unmatched junction bases: 10. Looked up from germline, CDR1 is SGHKS and CDR2 is YYEKEE (reference sequence).